The clone carrying this T cell receptor beta chain was observed at least ten times. What it binds is unknown. In germline, CDR1 is LGHNA, CDR2 YSLEER. CDR3 size: 16 residues. The V end lost 0 bases, the J end lost 8 bases, and 19 bases lay between the germline ends. These data are taken from a study of blood T cells in healthy people across ages. Findings and caveats of the study: Unsorted PBMCs ruled out conclusive naive versus antigen-experienced comparison.

A second PCR, run for about 7 to 11 cycles, used a sample-barcoded 5' primer plus a J-beta primer mix. Each cDNA molecule, via a template-switch adaptor with 12 random nucleotides, was tagged. TCRdb independently ran MiXCR on the 5' RACE reads; one entry per CDR3 protein. Of hundreds of thousands of distinct CDR3 sequences listed, less than 35% are singletons. The TCR originated in an elderly woman in good health. Material: blood. The chain recombines TRBV4-3 with TRBJ1-2; D call uncertain. DNA for the CDR3: TGCGCCAGCAGCCAAGATGTATCCGCCCCACACGCGGGCTACACCTTC. Its translation: CASSQDVSAPHAGYTF.